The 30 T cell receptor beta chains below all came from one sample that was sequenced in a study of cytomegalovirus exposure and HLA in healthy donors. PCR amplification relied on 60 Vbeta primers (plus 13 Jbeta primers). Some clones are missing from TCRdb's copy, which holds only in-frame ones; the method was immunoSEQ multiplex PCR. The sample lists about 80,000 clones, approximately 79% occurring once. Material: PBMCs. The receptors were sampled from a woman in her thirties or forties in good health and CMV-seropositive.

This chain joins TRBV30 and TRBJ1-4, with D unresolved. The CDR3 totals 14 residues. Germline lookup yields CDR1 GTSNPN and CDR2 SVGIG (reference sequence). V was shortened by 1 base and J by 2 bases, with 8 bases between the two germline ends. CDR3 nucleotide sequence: TGTGCCTGGAGTGGTGGGAGGACTAATGAAAAACTGTTTTTT. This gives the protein CAWSGGRTNEKLFF.

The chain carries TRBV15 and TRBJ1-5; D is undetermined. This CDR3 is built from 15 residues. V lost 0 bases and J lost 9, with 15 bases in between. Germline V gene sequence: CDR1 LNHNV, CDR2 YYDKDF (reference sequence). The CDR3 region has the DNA TGTGCCACCAGCAGAGATCGGACGGAGGTCGGGCCCCAGCATTTT. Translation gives CATSRDRTEVGPQHF. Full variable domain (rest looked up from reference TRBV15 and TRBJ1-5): DAMVIQNPRYQVTQFGKPVTLSCSQTLNHNVMYWYQQKSSQAPKLLFHYYDKDFNNEADTPDNFQSRRPNTSFCFLDIRSPGLGDTAMYLCATSRDRTEVGPQHFGDGTRLSIL.

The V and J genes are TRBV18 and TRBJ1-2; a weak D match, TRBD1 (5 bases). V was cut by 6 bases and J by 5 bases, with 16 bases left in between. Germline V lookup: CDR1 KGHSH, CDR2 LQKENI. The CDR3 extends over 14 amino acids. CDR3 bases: TGTGCCAGCTCCACCTCGCAGGGCAGGTATGGCTACACCTTC. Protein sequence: CASSTSQGRYGYTF.

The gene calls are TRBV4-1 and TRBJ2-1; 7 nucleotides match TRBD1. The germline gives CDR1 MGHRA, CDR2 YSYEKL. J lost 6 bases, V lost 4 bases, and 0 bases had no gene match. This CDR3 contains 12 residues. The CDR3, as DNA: TGCGCCAGCAGCCCAGGGGGCAATGAGCAGTTCTTC. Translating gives CASSPGGNEQFF.

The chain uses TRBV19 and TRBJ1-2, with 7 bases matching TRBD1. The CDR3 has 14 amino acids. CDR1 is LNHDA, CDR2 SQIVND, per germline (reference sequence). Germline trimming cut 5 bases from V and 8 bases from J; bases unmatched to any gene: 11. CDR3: CASSLPTGRQGYTF. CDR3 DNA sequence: TGTGCCAGTAGTCTCCCGACAGGGCGGCAAGGCTACACCTTC. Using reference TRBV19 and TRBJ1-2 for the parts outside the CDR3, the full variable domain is DGGITQSPKYLFRKEGQNVTLSCEQNLNHDAMYWYRQDPGQGLRLIYYSQIVNDFQKGDIAEGYSVSREKKESFPLTVTSAQKNPTAFYLCASSLPTGRQGYTFGSGTRLTVV.

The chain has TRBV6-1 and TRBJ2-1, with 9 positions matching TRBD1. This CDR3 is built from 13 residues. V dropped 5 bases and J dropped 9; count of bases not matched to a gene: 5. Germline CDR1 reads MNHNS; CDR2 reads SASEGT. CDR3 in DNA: TGTGCCAGCAGTAACAGGGGGCTCGGTGAGCAGTTCTTC. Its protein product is CASSNRGLGEQFF.

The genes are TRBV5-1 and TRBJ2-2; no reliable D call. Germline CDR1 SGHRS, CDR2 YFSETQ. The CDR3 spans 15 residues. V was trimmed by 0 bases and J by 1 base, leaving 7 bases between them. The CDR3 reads CASSLDVGNTGELFF. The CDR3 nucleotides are TGCGCCAGCAGCTTGGATGTCGGGAACACCGGGGAGCTGTTTTTT. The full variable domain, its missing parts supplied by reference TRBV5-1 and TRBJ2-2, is KAGVTQTPRYLIKTRGQQVTLSCSPISGHRSVSWYQQTPGQGLQFLFEYFSETQRNKGNFPGRFSGRQFSNSRSEMNVSTLELGDSALYLCASSLDVGNTGELFFGEGSRLTVL.

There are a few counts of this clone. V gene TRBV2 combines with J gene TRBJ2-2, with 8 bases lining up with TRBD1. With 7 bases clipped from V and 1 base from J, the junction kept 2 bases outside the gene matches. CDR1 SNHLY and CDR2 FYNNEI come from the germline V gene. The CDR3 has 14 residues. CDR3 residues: CASKGQGNTGELFF. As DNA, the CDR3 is TGTGCCAGCAAAGGACAGGGGAACACCGGGGAGCTGTTTTTT.

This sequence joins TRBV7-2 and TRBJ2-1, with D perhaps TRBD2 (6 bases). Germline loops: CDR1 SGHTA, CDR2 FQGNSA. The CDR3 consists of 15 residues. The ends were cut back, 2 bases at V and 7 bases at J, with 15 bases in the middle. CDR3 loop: CASSLSGLRSNEQFF. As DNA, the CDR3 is TGTGCCAGCAGCTTAAGCGGACTACGGTCGAATGAGCAGTTCTTC.

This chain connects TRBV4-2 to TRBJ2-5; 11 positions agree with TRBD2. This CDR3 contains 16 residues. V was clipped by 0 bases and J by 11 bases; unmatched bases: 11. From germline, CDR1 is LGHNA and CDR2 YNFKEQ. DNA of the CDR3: TGTGCCAGCAGCCAAGATCGGCTAGCGGGAGGTAGTGAGCAGTACTTC. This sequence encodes CASSQDRLAGGSEQYF.

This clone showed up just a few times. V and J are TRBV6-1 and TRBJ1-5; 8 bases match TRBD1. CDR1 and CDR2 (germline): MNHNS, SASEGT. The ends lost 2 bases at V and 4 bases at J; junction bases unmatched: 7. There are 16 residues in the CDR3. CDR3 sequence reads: CASSEIIGQGNQPQHF. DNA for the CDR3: TGTGCCAGCAGTGAAATCATCGGACAGGGAAATCAGCCCCAGCATTTT.

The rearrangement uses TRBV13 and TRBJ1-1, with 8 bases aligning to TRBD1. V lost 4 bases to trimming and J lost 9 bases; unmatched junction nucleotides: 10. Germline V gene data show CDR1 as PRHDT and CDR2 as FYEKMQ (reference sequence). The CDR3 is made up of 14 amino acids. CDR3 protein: CASSSAGGGFQAFF. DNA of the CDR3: TGTGCCAGCAGCTCCGCAGGGGGCGGATTTCAAGCTTTCTTT.

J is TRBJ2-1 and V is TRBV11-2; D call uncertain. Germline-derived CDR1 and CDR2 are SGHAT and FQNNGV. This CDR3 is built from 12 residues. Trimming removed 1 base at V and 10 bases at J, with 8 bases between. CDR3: CASSLVSLEQFF. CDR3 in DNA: TGTGCCAGCAGCTTAGTTTCGTTGGAGCAGTTCTTC. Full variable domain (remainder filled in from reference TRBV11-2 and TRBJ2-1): EAGVAQSPRYKIIEKRQSVAFWCNPISGHATLYWYQQILGQGPKLLIQFQNNGVVDDSQLPKDRFSAERLKGVDSTLKIQPAKLEDSAVYLCASSLVSLEQFFGPGTRLTVL.

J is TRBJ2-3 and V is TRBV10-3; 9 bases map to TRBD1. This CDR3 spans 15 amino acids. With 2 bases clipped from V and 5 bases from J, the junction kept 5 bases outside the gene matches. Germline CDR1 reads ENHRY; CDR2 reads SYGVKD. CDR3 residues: CAISEPGTGRDTQYF. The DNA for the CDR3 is TGTGCCATCAGTGAGCCCGGGACAGGGAGAGATACGCAGTATTTT.

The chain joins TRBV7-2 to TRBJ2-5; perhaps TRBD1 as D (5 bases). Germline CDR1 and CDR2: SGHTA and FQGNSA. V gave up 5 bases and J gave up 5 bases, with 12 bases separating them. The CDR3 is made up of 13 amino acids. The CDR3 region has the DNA TGTGCCAGCAGCCAGAACAGGTTGGAGACCCAGTACTTC. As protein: CASSQNRLETQYF.

CDR3 protein: CASSLVQGRTDGYTF. DNA for the CDR3: TGTGCCAGCAGCTTGGTCCAGGGGAGAACGGATGGCTACACCTTC. This chain links TRBV5-4 with TRBJ1-2, with TRBD1 as a possible D gene (6 bases). V dropped 0 bases and J dropped 6 bases, with 15 bases sitting between them. The length of the CDR3 is 15 residues. Germline lookup yields CDR1 SGHNT and CDR2 YYREEE (reference sequence).

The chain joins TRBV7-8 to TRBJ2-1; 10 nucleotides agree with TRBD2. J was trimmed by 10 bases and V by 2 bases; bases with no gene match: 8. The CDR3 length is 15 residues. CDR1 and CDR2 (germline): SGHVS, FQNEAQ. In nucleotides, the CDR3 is TGTGCCAGCAGCTTATCCAGCGGGGGGGCTGGGGAGCAGTTCTTC. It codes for CASSLSSGGAGEQFF.

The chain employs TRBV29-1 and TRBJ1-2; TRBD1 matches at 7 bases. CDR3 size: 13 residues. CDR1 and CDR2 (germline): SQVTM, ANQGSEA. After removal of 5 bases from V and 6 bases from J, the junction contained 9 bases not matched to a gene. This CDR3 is CSVSRQGGNGYTF. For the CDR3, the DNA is TGCAGCGTTAGCCGACAGGGCGGGAATGGCTACACCTTC.

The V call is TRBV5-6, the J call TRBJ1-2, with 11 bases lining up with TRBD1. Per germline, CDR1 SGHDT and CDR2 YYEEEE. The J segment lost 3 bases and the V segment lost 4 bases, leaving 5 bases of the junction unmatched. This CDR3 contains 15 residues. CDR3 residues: CASSRWDRGDYGYTF. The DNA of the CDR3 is TGTGCCAGCAGCAGATGGGACAGGGGGGACTATGGCTACACCTTC.

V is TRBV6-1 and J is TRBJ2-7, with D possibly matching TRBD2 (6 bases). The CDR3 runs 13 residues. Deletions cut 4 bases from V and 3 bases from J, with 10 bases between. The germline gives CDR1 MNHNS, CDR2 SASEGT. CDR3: CASSGEANYEQYF. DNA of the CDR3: TGTGCCAGCAGTGGGGAGGCAAACTACGAGCAGTACTTC.

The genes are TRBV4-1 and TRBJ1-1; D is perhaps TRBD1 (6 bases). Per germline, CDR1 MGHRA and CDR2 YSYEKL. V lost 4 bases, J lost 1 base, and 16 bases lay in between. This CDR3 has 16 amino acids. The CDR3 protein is CASSLKRAGANTEAFF. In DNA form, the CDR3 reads TGCGCCAGCAGCCTGAAAAGGGCAGGGGCGAACACTGAAGCTTTCTTT.

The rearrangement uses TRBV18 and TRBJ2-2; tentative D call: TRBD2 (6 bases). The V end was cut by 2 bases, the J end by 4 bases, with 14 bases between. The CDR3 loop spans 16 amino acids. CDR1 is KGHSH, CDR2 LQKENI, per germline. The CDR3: CASSPVASAPTGELFF. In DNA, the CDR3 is TGTGCCAGCTCACCAGTCGCTAGCGCACCCACCGGGGAGCTGTTTTTT.

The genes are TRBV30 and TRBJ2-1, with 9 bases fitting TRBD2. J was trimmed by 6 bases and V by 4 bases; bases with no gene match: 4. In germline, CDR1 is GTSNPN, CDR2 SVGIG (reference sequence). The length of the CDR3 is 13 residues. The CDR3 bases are TGTGCCTGGAACAGCGGGAGGTTCAATGAGCAGTTCTTC. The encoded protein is CAWNSGRFNEQFF.

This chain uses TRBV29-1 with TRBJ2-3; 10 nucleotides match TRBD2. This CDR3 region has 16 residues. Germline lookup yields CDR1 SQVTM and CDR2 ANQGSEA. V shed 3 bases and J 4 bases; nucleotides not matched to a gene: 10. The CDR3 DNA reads TGCAGCGTTGAGCTGTCCCTAGCGGGAGTCGCAGATACGCAGTATTTT. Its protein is CSVELSLAGVADTQYF.

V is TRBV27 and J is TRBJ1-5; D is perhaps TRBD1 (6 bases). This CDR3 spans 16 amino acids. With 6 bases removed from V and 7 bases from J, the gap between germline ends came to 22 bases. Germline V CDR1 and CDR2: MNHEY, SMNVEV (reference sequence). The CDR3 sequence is CASSQSSGTRGQPQHF. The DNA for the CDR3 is TGTGCCAGCAGCCAATCGAGCGGGACAAGGGGCCAGCCCCAGCATTTT.

The CDR3 sequence: CASSEGQGGWPQHF. CDR3 bases: TGTGCCAGCAGTGAAGGACAGGGGGGATGGCCCCAGCATTTT. V gene TRBV6-1 combines with J gene TRBJ1-5; the match to TRBD1 covers 9 bases. The CDR3 is 14 amino acids. The V gene end was trimmed by 1 base and the J gene end by 9 bases; junction bases not matched to a gene: 4. Germline V lookup: CDR1 MNHNS, CDR2 SASEGT.

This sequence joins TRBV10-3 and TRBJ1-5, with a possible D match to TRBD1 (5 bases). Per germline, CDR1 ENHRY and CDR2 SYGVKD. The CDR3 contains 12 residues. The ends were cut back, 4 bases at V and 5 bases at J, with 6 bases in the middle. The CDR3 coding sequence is TGTGCCATCAGTGTAGGGGATCAGCCCCAGCATTTT. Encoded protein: CAISVGDQPQHF.

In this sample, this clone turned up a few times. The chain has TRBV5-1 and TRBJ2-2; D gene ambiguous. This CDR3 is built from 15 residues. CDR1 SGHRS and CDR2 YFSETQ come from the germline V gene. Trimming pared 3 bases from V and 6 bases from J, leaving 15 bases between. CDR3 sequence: CASSSYPVLAGELFF. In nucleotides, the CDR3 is TGCGCCAGCAGCTCCTACCCCGTCTTGGCCGGGGAGCTGTTTTTT.

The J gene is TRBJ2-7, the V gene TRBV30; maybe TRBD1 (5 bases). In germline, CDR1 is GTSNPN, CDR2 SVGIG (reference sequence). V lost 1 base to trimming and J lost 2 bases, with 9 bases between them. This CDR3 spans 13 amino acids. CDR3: CAWSADRTYEQYF. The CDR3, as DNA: TGTGCCTGGAGTGCCGACAGAACCTACGAGCAGTACTTC.

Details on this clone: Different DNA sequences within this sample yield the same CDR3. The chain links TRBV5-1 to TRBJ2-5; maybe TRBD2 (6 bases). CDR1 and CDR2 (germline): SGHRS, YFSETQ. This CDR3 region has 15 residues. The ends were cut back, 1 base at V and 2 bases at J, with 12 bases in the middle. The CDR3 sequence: CASSLRAGRQETQYF. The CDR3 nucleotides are TGCGCCAGCAGCTTGAGGGCGGGGAGACAAGAGACCCAGTACTTC.